This T cell receptor (beta chain) comes out of a study of early stage breast cancer tumors. Study details: ER+/PR+/HER2- status applied to about 70% of the 16 invasive breast tumors.

Method: immunoSEQ multiplex PCR; TCRdb's copy keeps in-frame clones and lacks some. This sample has about 28,000 clones, with 70% to 75% found just once. From germline, CDR1 is LNHDA and CDR2 SQIVND (reference sequence). This CDR3 is built from 15 residues. The V segment lost 0 bases and the J segment 7 bases; nucleotides outside the gene matches: 7. The chain is built from TRBV19 and TRBJ1-2; TRBD1 agrees at 8 bases. The sequenced material came from blood. This receptor was obtained from a person in their 40s with breast cancer. CDR3 sequence (DNA): TGTGCCAGTAGTATAGATCTTGCAGGGGGCATTGGCTACACCTTC. Translation: CASSIDLAGGIGYTF.